The 6 T cell receptor beta chains below were found in one sample sequenced in a study of regulatory T cells in long-lasting Graves disease. The sample's time point: newly diagnosed GD, antithyroid drugs for less than 3 months. RNA isolated from PBMCs was used to make the TCR library. In building TCR beta libraries, iRepertoire HTBI primers were used together with Arm-PCR of CDR3 regions. TCRdb independently ran MiXCR on the multiplex PCR reads; one entry per CDR3 protein. The sample carries 440,000 or so distinct CDR3 sequences, about 16% recorded once. These data were also filed under a second study, of T cells in Graves' hyperthyroidism and ophthalmopathy.

The input for sequencing was peripheral blood mononuclear cells (PBMCs), taken at new diagnosis, from a patient treated with antithyroid drugs. Source of these receptors: a woman aged 30 to 39 with Graves disease.

The chain employs TRBV9 and TRBJ2-7, with D unresolved. V lost 1 base, J lost 0 bases, and 5 bases lay in between. CDR1 and CDR2 (germline): SGDLS, YYNGEE. The CDR3 is 13 amino acids. The CDR3 DNA reads as TGTGCCAGCAGCGTAAATCCCTCCTACGAGCAGTACTTC. This gives the protein CASSVNPSYEQYF.

There are many counts of this clonotype. The rearrangement links TRBV5-4 to TRBJ1-2; D not resolved. CDR3 size: 13 residues. Germline lookup yields CDR1 SGHNT and CDR2 YYREEE (reference sequence). Trimming pared 4 bases from V and 9 bases from J, leaving 16 bases between. The CDR3 nucleotides read TGTGCCAGCAGCCCTGAGGGAATGATCAGCTACACCTTC. It codes for CASSPEGMISYTF.

This clonotype was seen ten or more times. V gene TRBV7-8 combines with J gene TRBJ2-2; weak D call: TRBD1 (7 bases). The V gene's germline CDR1 is SGHVS and CDR2 FQNEAQ. V was shortened by 5 bases and J by 6 bases, with 13 bases between the two germline ends. The CDR3 extends over 14 amino acids. The CDR3: CASSSQGGAGELFF. In DNA form, the CDR3 reads TGTGCCAGCAGCAGCCAGGGGGGAGCCGGGGAGCTGTTTTTT. The full variable domain, with the rest looked up from reference TRBV7-8 and TRBJ2-2, is GAGVSQSPRYKVAKRGQDVALRCDPISGHVSLFWYQQALGQGPEFLTYFQNEAQLDKSGLPSDRFFAERPEGSVSTLKIQRTQQEDSAVYLCASSSQGGAGELFFGEGSRLTVL.

The genes are TRBV19 and TRBJ1-5; D call uncertain. Germline CDR1 and CDR2: LNHDA and SQIVND (reference sequence). Between the trimmed V and J ends, which lost 3 bases and 0 bases, there was a span of 12 bases. There are 16 residues in the CDR3. In DNA form, the CDR3 reads TGTGCCAGTAGTATCTTTGCGGCGTATAGCAATCAGCCCCAGCATTTT. Translating it yields CASSIFAAYSNQPQHF.

The chain employs TRBV20-1 and TRBJ2-1, with TRBD2 matching 15 bases. This CDR3 region has 12 residues. The V segment lost 7 bases and the J segment 12 bases; nucleotides outside the gene matches: 4. From germline, CDR1 is DFQATT and CDR2 SNEGSKA (reference sequence). The CDR3 bases are TGCAGTGGTAGGACTAGCGGGAGGGGGCAGTTCTTC. It codes for CSGRTSGRGQFF.

This clonotype has at least ten counts. The genes are TRBV28 and TRBJ1-2, with D perhaps TRBD1 (5 bases). Germline CDR1 reads MDHEN; CDR2 reads SYDVKM. Trimming pared 7 bases from V and 5 bases from J, leaving 8 bases between. The CDR3 has 11 residues. The CDR3 nucleotides are TGTGCCAGCAACAGGAGTTATGGCTACACCTTC. It specifies CASNRSYGYTF.